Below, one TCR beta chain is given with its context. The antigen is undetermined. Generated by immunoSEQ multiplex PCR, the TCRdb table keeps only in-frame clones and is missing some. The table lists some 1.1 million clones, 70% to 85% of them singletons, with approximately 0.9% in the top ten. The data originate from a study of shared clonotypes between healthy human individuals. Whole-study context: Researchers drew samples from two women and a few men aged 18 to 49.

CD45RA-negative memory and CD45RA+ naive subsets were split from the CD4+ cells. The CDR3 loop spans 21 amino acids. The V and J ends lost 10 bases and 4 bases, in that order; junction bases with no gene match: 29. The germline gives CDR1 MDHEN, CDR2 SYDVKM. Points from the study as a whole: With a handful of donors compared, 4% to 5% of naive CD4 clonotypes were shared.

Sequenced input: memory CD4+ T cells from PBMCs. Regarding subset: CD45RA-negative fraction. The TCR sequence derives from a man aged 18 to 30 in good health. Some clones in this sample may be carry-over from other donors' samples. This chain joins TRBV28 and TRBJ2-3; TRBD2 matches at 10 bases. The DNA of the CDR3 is TGTGCCACCCTCGGTCGGGAGGGGAGGCGAGCGGGAGGGCCTATTCCAGATACGCAGTATTTT. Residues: CATLGREGRRAGGPIPDTQYF.